This T cell receptor (beta chain) stems from a study of OX40 agonist ivuxolimab in advanced cancers. Study-level information: Aged roughly 23 to 85 with a mean of approximately 57 years, they were less than 90% male. Study findings and constraints: Among the nonresponders, some also had low normalized T-cell clonal expansion. On average, CD8+ T cells showed a greater number of expanded clones than CD4+.

The method was immunoSEQ multiplex PCR; TCRdb's version includes in-frame clones alone and lacks a portion of them. The sample carries 70,000 to 100,000 clones, 84% recorded once. The timepoints at which blood was sampled were baseline, cycle 4 day 1, and cycle 7 day 1. The germline gives CDR1 SGHTA, CDR2 FQGNSA. This CDR3 comprises 12 residues. V was shortened by 4 bases and J by 3 bases, with 4 bases between the two germline ends. Points on this clone: Its antigen is not identified.

The chain uses TRBV7-2 and TRBJ1-5, with unresolved D. The source material was CD4+ or CD8+ T cells sorted from blood, sampled in a trial of the OX40 agonist ivuxolimab. The clonotype originates from an adult with an advanced solid tumor such as melanoma, head and neck, liver or kidney cancer. The CDR3 region is CASSSNNQPQHF. The DNA for the CDR3 is TGTGCCAGCAGCTCTAACAATCAGCCCCAGCATTTT.